This entry lists 24 T cell receptor beta chains sequenced from one sample in a study of blood T cells in healthy people across ages. Then a second PCR, running roughly 6 to 11 cycles, was carried out with a sample-barcoded 5' primer and a J-beta primer mix. TCRdb independently ran MiXCR on the 5' RACE reads; one entry per CDR3 protein. The sample includes around 1,900,000 distinct CDR3 sequences, about two fifths of them seen just once. The sample was blood. Source of these receptors: a human donor in good health.

This clonotype was seen only once. The genes are TRBV29-1 and TRBJ1-1; D is possibly TRBD1 (6 bases). The CDR3 spans 11 residues. V was clipped by 7 bases and J by 11 bases, with 17 bases between them. CDR1 SQVTM and CDR2 ANQGSEA come from the germline V gene. The CDR3 DNA follows: TGCAGCGCTGAGACCCAGGGGAGGGCTTTCTTT. This sequence encodes CSAETQGRAFF.

The chain combines TRBV11-2 with TRBJ2-3; D is ambiguous. The length of the CDR3 is 14 residues. CDR1 SGHAT and CDR2 FQNNGV come from the germline V gene. V was cut by 2 bases and J by 5 bases, with 11 bases left in between. The CDR3, as DNA: TGTGCCAGCAGCTTAACCGCCTATCGAGATACGCAGTATTTT. It is translated as CASSLTAYRDTQYF.

The chain couples TRBV4-3 to TRBJ2-3; D unclear. There are 15 residues in the CDR3. Looked up from germline, CDR1 is LGHNA and CDR2 is YSLEER. V lost 0 bases to trimming and J lost 4 bases, with 11 bases between them. CDR3 region: CASSQEWTPADTQYF. The CDR3 DNA sequence: TGCGCCAGCAGCCAAGAATGGACCCCAGCAGATACGCAGTATTTT.

The CDR3 region is CASSSSPGTSSRQQYF. The CDR3, as DNA: TGTGCCAGCAGCTCGAGCCCCGGGACTAGTTCCCGTCAACAGTACTTC. The chain joins TRBV7-9 to TRBJ2-4; 8 bases line up with TRBD2. CDR1 and CDR2 from the germline V gene are SEHNR and FQNEAQ (reference sequence). The J segment lost 13 bases and the V segment lost 4 bases, leaving 18 bases of the junction unmatched. This CDR3 contains 16 residues.

This rearrangement joins TRBV15 to TRBJ1-5, with D unclear. The CDR3 totals 14 residues. Germline V lookup: CDR1 LNHNV, CDR2 YYDKDF (reference sequence). V was trimmed by 8 bases and J by 4 bases, leaving 15 bases between them. The DNA for the CDR3 is TGTGCCACCGGGAGGGTAGGGTGGAATCAGCCCCAGCATTTT. Encoded protein: CATGRVGWNQPQHF.

The rearrangement links TRBV3-1 to TRBJ2-4; 12 bases are shared with TRBD2. The J call may not be correct, given that the DNA end is closer to TRBJ2-5. Germline-derived CDR1 and CDR2 are LGHDT and YNNKEL (reference sequence). The CDR3 runs to 15 residues. The CDR3 DNA sequence: TGTGCCAGCAGCCAAGCTAGCGGGGGGGGAGAGACCCAGTACTTC. It translates to CASSQASGGGETQYF.

This clonotype has a count of ten or more. The DNA for the CDR3 is TGTGCCAGCAGCTTGGGAGGTTCTGGCAATCAGCCCCAGCATTTT. Encoded protein: CASSLGGSGNQPQHF. The chain recombines TRBV7-2 with TRBJ1-5; D ambiguous. This CDR3 has 15 amino acids. V lost 3 bases to trimming and J lost 2 bases, with 11 bases between them. CDR1 SGHTA and CDR2 FQGNSA come from the germline V gene.

The chain carries TRBV7-2 and TRBJ2-2; D gene ambiguous. Trimming removed 7 bases from V and 6 bases from J, with 12 bases in between. The CDR3 length is 13 residues. Germline values: CDR1 SGHTA, CDR2 FQGNSA. The CDR3, as DNA: TGTGCCAGCACTCTAGACCCAGCCGGGGAGCTGTTTTTT. This encodes CASTLDPAGELFF.

The chain couples TRBV29-1 to TRBJ2-4; 8 nucleotides line up with TRBD2. The CDR3 is 15 amino acids. V was pared by 6 bases and J by 3 bases, with 10 bases of the junction left unmatched. CDR1 and CDR2 (germline): SQVTM, ANQGSEA. The CDR3, as DNA: TGCAGCGTCACCCCAAGCGGGGGAGTCAAAAACATTCAGTACTTC. Translated: CSVTPSGGVKNIQYF.

This clonotype was counted a few times. V usage is TRBV20-1 and J usage is TRBJ2-3, with D uncertain. Germline V gene data show CDR1 as DFQATT and CDR2 as SNEGSKA (reference sequence). The V end was cut by 0 bases, the J end by 6 bases, with 22 bases between. This CDR3 is 17 amino acids long. The CDR3 loop is CSAREATNYLEADTQYF. In DNA form, the CDR3 reads TGCAGTGCTAGAGAGGCAACGAACTACCTCGAGGCGGATACGCAGTATTTT.

The chain carries TRBV11-2 and TRBJ1-2; D unresolved. The CDR3 runs to 15 residues. CDR1 and CDR2 from the germline V gene are SGHAT and FQNNGV. Trimming shortened V by 0 bases and J by 0 bases, and 8 bases separated the two germline ends. Here the CDR3 reads CASSLERTSNYGYTF. In nucleotides, the CDR3 is TGTGCCAGCAGCTTAGAACGGACTTCTAACTATGGCTACACCTTC.

This chain connects TRBV5-6 to TRBJ1-1, with TRBD1 matching 7 bases. This CDR3 has 15 amino acids. Germline lookup yields CDR1 SGHDT and CDR2 YYEEEE. V gave up 2 bases and J gave up 5 bases; unmatched junction bases: 9. CDR3 DNA sequence: TGTGCCAGCAGCTTAGTCAAGGCAGGGGGAACTGAAGCTTTCTTT. As protein: CASSLVKAGGTEAFF.

The V gene is TRBV20-1, the J gene TRBJ1-1; TRBD1 matches at 10 bases. With V trimmed by 4 bases and J by 3 bases, 23 bases remained unmatched. Looked up from germline, CDR1 is DFQATT and CDR2 is SNEGSKA (reference sequence). The CDR3 has 20 residues. CDR3 coding DNA: TGCAGTGCTAACCTCGTGATGATCGACAGGGGGCGCGGTTGGGACACTGAAGCTTTCTTT. This gives the protein CSANLVMIDRGRGWDTEAFF.

V and J are TRBV6-2 or TRBV6-3 and TRBJ1-1; tentatively, D is TRBD1 (6 bases). The V gene lost 0 bases and the J gene lost 1 base, with 12 bases spanning the gap. There are 16 residues in the CDR3. Germline CDR1 reads MNHEY; CDR2 reads SVGEGT. CDR3 coding DNA: TGTGCCAGCAGTTACTCCTTAGGGGGGAGGAACACTGAAGCTTTCTTT. Translated, it gives CASSYSLGGRNTEAFF.

This clonotype came up many times. The chain employs TRBV20-1 and TRBJ2-7; D is perhaps TRBD1 or TRBD2 (5 bases each). Trimming shortened V by 1 base and J by 5 bases, and 12 bases separated the two germline ends. The germline gives CDR1 DFQATT, CDR2 SNEGSKA (reference sequence). The CDR3 loop spans 13 amino acids. CDR3 sequence reads: CSARGGLYDEQYF. The CDR3 nucleotides read TGCAGTGCTAGAGGGGGGTTATATGACGAGCAGTACTTC.

This clonotype turned up a few times. The genes are TRBV12-5 and TRBJ2-5; D is unresolved. Germline V gene data show CDR1 as LGHNT and CDR2 as FRNRAP. V lost 0 bases and J 1 base, leaving 18 bases between the germline ends. The CDR3 has 18 residues. This CDR3 is CASGLVYTPPATQETQYF. The DNA for the CDR3 is TGTGCTAGTGGTTTGGTCTATACCCCGCCAGCCACCCAAGAGACCCAGTACTTC.

This clonotype was counted at least ten times. The chain combines TRBV20-1 with TRBJ1-5, with unresolved D. This CDR3 comprises 13 residues. Trimming took off 3 bases at V and 5 bases at J, with 11 bases between the two ends. CDR1 DFQATT and CDR2 SNEGSKA come from the germline V gene (reference sequence). CDR3 amino acids: CSARTETYQPQHF. CDR3 DNA: TGCAGTGCTAGGACGGAGACTTATCAGCCCCAGCATTTT.

The chain couples TRBV10-3 to TRBJ1-2, with 8 bases matching TRBD1. Germline CDR1 reads ENHRY; CDR2 reads SYGVKD. V trimming: 5 bases; J trimming: 6 bases; junction bases outside the gene matches: 5. This CDR3 region has 13 residues. CDR3 amino acids: CAISPGQEDGYTF. The CDR3 nucleotides read TGTGCCATCAGTCCGGGACAGGAAGATGGCTACACCTTC.

The chain recombines TRBV9 with TRBJ2-3; 7 positions agree with TRBD2. CDR3 size: 13 residues. The germline V gene has CDR1 SGDLS and CDR2 YYNGEE. With V trimmed by 7 bases and J by 5 bases, 7 bases remained unmatched. CDR3 nucleotide sequence: TGTGCCAGCGGTAGCGGGTTGTTAGATACGCAGTATTTT. Encoded protein: CASGSGLLDTQYF.

This chain links TRBV20-1 with TRBJ1-3; D gene uncertain. V dropped 5 bases and J dropped 0 bases, with 20 bases sitting between them. The germline V gene has CDR1 DFQATT and CDR2 SNEGSKA (reference sequence). The CDR3 is 17 amino acids. CDR3 amino acids: CSAARSLPVLSGNTIYF. The DNA for the CDR3 is TGCAGTGCTGCCCGCTCGCTCCCGGTACTCTCTGGAAACACCATATATTTT.

This chain joins TRBV24-1 and TRBJ1-2; D gene unclear. Germline V gives CDR1 KGHDR, CDR2 SFDVKD. The CDR3 totals 15 residues. The ends were cut back, 3 bases at V and 4 bases at J, with 14 bases in the middle. The CDR3 protein is CATSDPQTERYGYTF. CDR3 DNA: TGTGCCACCAGTGATCCTCAGACCGAGCGCTATGGCTACACCTTC.

In its sample, this clonotype was seen a few times. The chain joins TRBV4-1 to TRBJ1-2, with D hard to call. This CDR3 is built from 18 residues. With 1 base removed from V and 5 bases from J, the gap between germline ends came to 23 bases. Germline CDR1 and CDR2: MGHRA and YSYEKL. The CDR3 protein is CASSQVAAGPGSPYGYTF. CDR3 DNA: TGCGCCAGCAGCCAAGTAGCCGCGGGTCCGGGTAGTCCGTATGGCTACACCTTC.

The V call is TRBV7-8, the J call TRBJ1-2; TRBD1 might be the D (5 bases). In germline, CDR1 is SGHVS, CDR2 FQNEAQ. The CDR3 has 14 amino acids. V was trimmed by 2 bases and J by 4 bases, leaving 11 bases between them. DNA for the CDR3: TGTGCCAGCAGCTTATCGGACGGGGGCTATGGCTACACCTTC. Its translation: CASSLSDGGYGYTF.

This clonotype has ten or more counts. This chain links TRBV28 with TRBJ1-2; D is unclear. The CDR3 consists of 13 residues. Germline V CDR1 and CDR2: MDHEN, SYDVKM. The V end lost 5 bases, the J end lost 0 bases, and 7 bases lay between the germline ends. CDR3 sequence reads: CASSDIPNYGYTF. CDR3 sequence (DNA): TGTGCCAGCAGTGATATTCCTAACTATGGCTACACCTTC.